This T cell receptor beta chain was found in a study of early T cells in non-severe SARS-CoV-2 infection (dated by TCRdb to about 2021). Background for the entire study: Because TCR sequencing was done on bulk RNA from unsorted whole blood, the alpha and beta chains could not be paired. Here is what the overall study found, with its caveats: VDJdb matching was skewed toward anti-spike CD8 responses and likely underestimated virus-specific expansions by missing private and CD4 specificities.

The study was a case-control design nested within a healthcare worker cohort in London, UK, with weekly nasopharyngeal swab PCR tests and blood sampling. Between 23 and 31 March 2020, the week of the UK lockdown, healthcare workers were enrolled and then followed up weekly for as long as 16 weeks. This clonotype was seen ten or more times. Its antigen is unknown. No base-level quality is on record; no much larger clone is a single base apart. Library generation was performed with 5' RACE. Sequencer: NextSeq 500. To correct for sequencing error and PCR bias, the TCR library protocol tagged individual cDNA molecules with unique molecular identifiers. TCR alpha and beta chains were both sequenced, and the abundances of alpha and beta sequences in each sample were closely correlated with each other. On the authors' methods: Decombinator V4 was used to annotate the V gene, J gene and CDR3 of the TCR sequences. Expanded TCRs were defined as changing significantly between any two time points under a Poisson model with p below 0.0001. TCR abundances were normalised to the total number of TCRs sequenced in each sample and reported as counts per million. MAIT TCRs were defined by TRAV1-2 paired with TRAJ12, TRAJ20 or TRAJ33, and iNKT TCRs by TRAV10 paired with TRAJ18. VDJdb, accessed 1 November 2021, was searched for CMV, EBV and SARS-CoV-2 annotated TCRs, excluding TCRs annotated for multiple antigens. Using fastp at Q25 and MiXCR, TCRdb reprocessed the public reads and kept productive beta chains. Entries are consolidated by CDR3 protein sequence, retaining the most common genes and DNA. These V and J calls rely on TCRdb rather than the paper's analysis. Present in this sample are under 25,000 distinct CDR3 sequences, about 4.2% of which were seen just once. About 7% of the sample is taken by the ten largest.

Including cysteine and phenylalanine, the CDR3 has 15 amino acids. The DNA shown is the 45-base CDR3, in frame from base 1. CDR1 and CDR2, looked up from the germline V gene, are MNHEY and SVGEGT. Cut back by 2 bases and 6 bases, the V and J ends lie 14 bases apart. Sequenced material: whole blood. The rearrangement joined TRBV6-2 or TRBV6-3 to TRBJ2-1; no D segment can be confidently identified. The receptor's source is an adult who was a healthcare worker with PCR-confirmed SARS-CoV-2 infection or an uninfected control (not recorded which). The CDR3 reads CASSYAPRLGNEQFF. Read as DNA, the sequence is TGTGCCAGCAGTTACGCCCCCCGACTTGGCAATGAGCAGTTCTTC.